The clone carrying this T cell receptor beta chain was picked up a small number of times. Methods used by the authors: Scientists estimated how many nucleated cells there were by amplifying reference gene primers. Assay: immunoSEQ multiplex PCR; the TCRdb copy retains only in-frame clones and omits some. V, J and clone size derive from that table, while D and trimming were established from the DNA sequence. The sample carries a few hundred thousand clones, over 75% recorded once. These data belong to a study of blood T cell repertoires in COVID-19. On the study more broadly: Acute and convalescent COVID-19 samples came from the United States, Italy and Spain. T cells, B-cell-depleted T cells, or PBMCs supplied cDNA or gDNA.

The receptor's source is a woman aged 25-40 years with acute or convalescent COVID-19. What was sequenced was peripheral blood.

CDR3 coding DNA: TGTGCCAGCAGCTGGACTAGCGGGAGATGGAATGAGCAGTTCTTC. Encoded protein: CASSWTSGRWNEQFF. The chain recombines TRBV7-2 with TRBJ2-1; TRBD2 matches 13 bases. The CDR3 has 15 amino acids. The V gene end was trimmed by 4 bases and the J gene end by 7 bases; junction bases not matched to a gene: 4. The germline V gene has CDR1 SGHTA and CDR2 FQGNSA.